The 8 T cell receptor beta chains below were found in one sample sequenced in a study of T cells in Graves' hyperthyroidism and ophthalmopathy. Amplified TCR beta CDR3 regions came from RNA transcripts. The HTBI primer set drove a first-round RT-PCR of the TCR CDR3. TCRdb analysed the multiplex PCR reads with MiXCR anew, one entry per CDR3 protein. This sample has about 500,000 distinct CDR3 sequences, with roughly a sixth found just once. Sequenced sample: blood. The receptor set was obtained from a woman aged 25 to 45 with Graves' ophthalmopathy.

The CDR3 sequence: CASSQGLAMNYEQYF. The CDR3 DNA is TGTGCCAGCAGCCAAGGGCTAGCCATGAACTACGAGCAGTACTTC. The J gene is TRBJ2-7, the V gene TRBV3-1; tentatively, D is TRBD2 (5 bases). Germline V lookup: CDR1 LGHDT, CDR2 YNNKEL (reference sequence). This CDR3 region has 15 residues. Trimming cost V 1 base and J 3 bases, with 13 bases left between them.

The chain uses TRBV27 and TRBJ1-3; a weak D match, TRBD1 (6 bases). Per the germline V gene, CDR1 is MNHEY and CDR2 is SMNVEV (reference sequence). The CDR3 is 14 residues long. Between the trimmed V and J ends, which lost 2 bases and 9 bases, there was a span of 14 bases. This CDR3 reads CASSLIAQGSTIYF. Written as DNA, the CDR3 is TGTGCCAGCAGTTTAATCGCACAGGGTAGCACCATATATTTT.

The sample holds many counts of this clonotype. This chain joins TRBV20-1 and TRBJ2-2; weak D call: TRBD2 (5 bases). Germline-derived CDR1 and CDR2 are DFQATT and SNEGSKA (reference sequence). The germline V and J ends were trimmed by 0 bases and 7 bases, with 12 bases remaining between them. The CDR3 extends over 14 amino acids. CDR3 sequence: CSAREGVFIGELFF. In DNA form, the CDR3 reads TGCAGTGCTAGAGAGGGAGTATTTATCGGGGAGCTGTTTTTT.

This clonotype was picked up a small number of times. This chain uses TRBV7-6 with TRBJ2-7; TRBD1 or TRBD2 may be the D gene (5 bases each). The CDR3 extends over 14 amino acids. The ends were cut back, 5 bases at V and 7 bases at J, with 18 bases in the middle. CDR1 and CDR2 from the germline V gene are SGHVS and FNYEAQ. The CDR3: CASSPRDGTDEQYF. CDR3 bases: TGTGCCAGCAGCCCCCGGGACGGCACTGATGAGCAGTACTTC.

The J gene is TRBJ2-7, the V gene TRBV18, with D possibly being TRBD1 (5 bases). Germline V gene data show CDR1 as KGHSH and CDR2 as LQKENI. The CDR3 covers 18 residues. V lost 4 bases, J lost 2 bases, and 24 bases lay in between. CDR3 nucleotides: TGTGCCAGCTCACTCAAGGGGTCTGGGGTCGGCGCTACCTACGAGCAGTACTTC. Encoded protein: CASSLKGSGVGATYEQYF.

This clonotype was counted ten times or more. The CDR3: CASSFSSASYEQYF. As DNA, the CDR3 is TGCGCCAGCAGCTTCTCCAGCGCCAGCTACGAGCAGTACTTC. J is TRBJ2-7 and V is TRBV5-1; no clear D gene. This CDR3 region has 14 residues. In germline, CDR1 is SGHRS, CDR2 YFSETQ. Trimming left V 2 bases short and J 3 bases short, with 12 bases between. Full variable domain (missing parts from reference TRBV5-1 and TRBJ2-7): KAGVTQTPRYLIKTRGQQVTLSCSPISGHRSVSWYQQTPGQGLQFLFEYFSETQRNKGNFPGRFSGRQFSNSRSEMNVSTLELGDSALYLCASSFSSASYEQYFGPGTRLTVT.

This clonotype was observed at least ten times. The V and J genes are TRBV9 and TRBJ1-2; TRBD1 might be the D (5 bases). V was trimmed by 6 bases and J by 4 bases, leaving 16 bases between them. Germline V gene lookup returns CDR1 SGDLS and CDR2 YYNGEE. The CDR3 has 14 residues. The CDR3 loop reads CASTLSGTLYGYTF. CDR3 coding DNA: TGTGCCAGCACCCTAAGTGGGACTCTCTATGGCTACACCTTC.

This clonotype has at least ten counts. V gene TRBV27 combines with J gene TRBJ2-7, with a weak D call TRBD1 (6 bases). CDR3 length equals 14 residues. From germline, CDR1 is MNHEY and CDR2 SMNVEV (reference sequence). Trimming cost V 5 bases and J 4 bases, with 15 bases left between them. The CDR3 DNA sequence: TGTGCCAGCAGTCTAACAGGGCTCGGGTACGAGCAGTACTTC. It codes for CASSLTGLGYEQYF.